These T cell receptor beta chains were read from a single sample in a study of blood T cell repertoires in COVID-19. Measured with immunoSEQ multiplex PCR; TCRdb has only the in-frame clones, and not every one. The sample yields 120,000 to 150,000 clones, about three quarters seen once. Material: peripheral blood. Source of these receptors: a man aged 50 or older with acute or convalescent COVID-19. Both conserved end residues are part of each CDR3. D genes are given only for firm matches. A clone size is listed for some rows: how often the clone was seen (once, few, many), or a class if it is expanded.

d_gene	v_gene	abundance	j_gene	CDR3aa	CDR3nt
-	TRBV5-6	few	TRBJ2-1	CASSLAGDLDEQFF	TGTGCCAGCAGCTTGGCCGGGGATCTCGATGAGCAGTTCTTC
TRBD2	TRBV3-1/TRBV3-2	-	TRBJ2-1	CASSQEGGGNEQFF	TGTGCCAGCAGCCAAGAGGGCGGGGGGAATGAGCAGTTCTTC
TRBD2	TRBV5-5	-	TRBJ2-5	CASSLGLASGGAETQYF	TGTGCCAGCAGCTTAGGGTTGGCTAGCGGGGGGGCGGAGACCCAGTACTTC
-	TRBV3-1/TRBV3-2	-	TRBJ1-5	CASSQGTLGGGNQPQHF	TGTGCCAGCAGCCAAGGGACTCTTGGAGGTGGCAATCAGCCCCAGCATTTT
-	TRBV4-1	-	TRBJ1-1	CASSQEEVARTEAFF	TGCGCCAGCAGCCAAGAGGAGGTGGCGCGCACTGAAGCTTTCTTT
TRBD1	TRBV5-1	-	TRBJ1-4	CASSLGTGANEKLFF	TGCGCCAGCAGCTTGGGGACAGGGGCTAATGAAAAACTGTTTTTT
-	TRBV2	-	TRBJ1-3	CASSETLDSGNTIYF	TGTGCCAGCAGTGAGACATTAGACTCTGGAAACACCATATATTTT
TRBD1	TRBV28	-	TRBJ2-7	CASSRDSYEQYF	TGTGCCAGCAGCCGGGACAGCTACGAGCAGTACTTC
-	TRBV2	-	TRBJ1-2	CASSGGINYGYTF	TGTGCCAGCTCTGGTGGCATAAACTATGGCTACACCTTC
TRBD2	TRBV9	-	TRBJ2-5	CASSVLAGGLQETQYF	TGTGCCAGCAGCGTTTTAGCGGGGGGGTTACAAGAGACCCAGTACTTC
-	TRBV7-8	-	TRBJ1-5	CASSLGGQLGNQPQHF	TGTGCCAGCAGCTTAGGTGGGCAGTTGGGCAATCAGCCCCAGCATTTT
-	TRBV6-2/TRBV6-3	few	TRBJ1-3	CASSYSTRGSYSGNTIYF	TGTGCCAGCAGTTACTCGACTCGAGGGAGTTACTCTGGAAACACCATATATTTT
-	TRBV9	-	TRBJ2-6	CASSGNTFANVLTF	TGTGCCAGCAGCGGTAACACCTTCGCCAACGTCCTGACTTTC
TRBD1	TRBV2	-	TRBJ1-3	CASSALDRDGNTIYF	TGTGCCAGCAGTGCCCTGGACAGGGATGGAAACACCATATATTTT
-	TRBV7-8	-	TRBJ1-2	CASSHSGLPNYGYTF	TGTGCCAGCAGCCATAGCGGGCTTCCTAACTATGGCTACACCTTC
TRBD1	TRBV28	few	TRBJ1-4	CASSSQDRGLGKLFF	TGTGCCAGCAGTTCCCAAGACAGGGGGCTAGGAAAACTGTTTTTT
TRBD2	TRBV7-8	once	TRBJ2-7	CASSLGLAGTAPGYEQYF	TGTGCCAGCAGCTTGGGACTAGCGGGGACCGCCCCCGGCTACGAGCAGTACTTC
TRBD1	TRBV19	-	TRBJ1-1	CASSYRDRGARGVTEAFF	TGTGCCAGTAGTTACCGGGACAGGGGGGCTCGGGGTGTCACTGAAGCTTTCTTT
-	TRBV28	few	TRBJ1-6	CASKGGNSPLHF	TGTGCCAGCAAAGGGGGTAATTCACCCCTCCACTTT
-	TRBV7-2	once	TRBJ1-2	CAEGATGDYGYTF	TGTGCCGAGGGAGCGACAGGAGACTATGGCTACACCTTC
-	TRBV19	-	TRBJ2-6	CASSIAGAITSGANVLTF	TGTGCCAGTAGTATCGCAGGGGCCATCACCTCTGGGGCCAACGTCCTGACTTTC
TRBD1	TRBV5-1	few	TRBJ2-1	CASSRTGGGSYNEQFF	TGCGCCAGCAGCCGGACAGGGGGCGGTAGTTACAATGAGCAGTTCTTC
-	TRBV5-4	-	TRBJ2-2	CASSGKGRANTGELFF	TGTGCCAGCAGCGGGAAGGGCAGGGCGAACACCGGGGAGCTGTTTTTT
-	TRBV24-1	-	TRBJ2-3	CATSDVASGDTQYF	TGTGCCACCAGTGATGTTGCGAGCGGGGATACGCAGTATTTT
TRBD2	TRBV30	-	TRBJ2-5	CAGQLAGALGETQYF	TGTGCCGGCCAACTAGCGGGGGCTCTGGGGGAGACCCAGTACTTC
TRBD2	TRBV6-1	-	TRBJ2-2	CASSALAGGPGTGELFF	TGTGCCAGCAGTGCTCTAGCGGGGGGGCCTGGAACCGGGGAGCTGTTTTTT
-	TRBV9	-	TRBJ1-1	CASSVDSRGATEAFF	TGTGCCAGCAGCGTAGATTCGCGGGGGGCCACTGAAGCTTTCTTT
TRBD1	TRBV6-5	-	TRBJ2-5	CASRRGQMDQETQYF	TGTGCCAGCAGGAGGGGGCAGATGGATCAAGAGACCCAGTACTTC
-	TRBV18	-	TRBJ1-1	CASSLKGDEAFF	TGTGCCAGCTCACTTAAGGGGGATGAAGCTTTCTTT
-	TRBV6-5	-	TRBJ1-4	CASSYSAINEKLFF	TGTGCCAGCAGTTACTCTGCGATTAATGAAAAACTGTTTTTT
-	TRBV19	-	TRBJ1-2	CASSRADYYNYGYTF	TGTGCCAGTAGTAGGGCAGACTATTATAACTATGGCTACACCTTC
TRBD2	TRBV5-1	-	TRBJ2-5	CASSLTGLAGAIQETQYF	TGCGCCAGCAGCTTGACGGGACTAGCGGGGGCCATCCAAGAGACCCAGTACTTC
TRBD2	TRBV6-1	-	TRBJ2-1	CASSESWTSGPNEQFF	TGTGCCAGCAGTGAATCATGGACTAGCGGGCCCAATGAGCAGTTCTTC
TRBD2	TRBV4-2	-	TRBJ2-3	CASSHGLASSTDTQYF	TGTGCCAGCAGCCATGGACTAGCGAGTAGCACAGATACGCAGTATTTT
TRBD1	TRBV3-1/TRBV3-2	-	TRBJ1-2	CASSQDRGYYGYTF	TGTGCCAGCAGCCAGGACAGGGGGTATTATGGCTACACCTTC
-	TRBV7-2	-	TRBJ1-6	CASSLRLLTSSYNSPLHF	TGTGCCAGCAGCTTACGTCTCTTAACGAGCTCCTATAATTCACCCCTCCACTTT
-	TRBV6-6	few	TRBJ1-6	CASSYSTGSNSPLHF	TGTGCCAGCAGTTACTCCACAGGGTCTAATTCACCCCTCCACTTT
TRBD1	TRBV27	-	TRBJ2-2	CATWGQLNTGELFF	TGTGCCACCTGGGGACAGCTGAACACCGGGGAGCTGTTTTTT
-	TRBV11-2	-	TRBJ2-7	CASSLDLYEQYF	TGTGCCAGCAGCTTAGACCTTTACGAGCAGTACTTC
TRBD1	TRBV28	-	TRBJ1-2	CASSSGQGGKYGYTF	TGTGCCAGCAGTTCCGGACAGGGGGGAAAATATGGCTACACCTTC
-	TRBV7-9	-	TRBJ2-5	CASSPGFGEAETQYF	TGTGCCAGCAGCCCCGGGTTTGGGGAGGCAGAGACCCAGTACTTC
TRBD2	TRBV3-1/TRBV3-2	-	TRBJ2-3	CASSVAGGRTDTQYF	TGTGCCAGCAGCGTAGCGGGGGGCCGCACAGATACGCAGTATTTT
TRBD1	TRBV19	few	TRBJ1-2	CASSIGDRGPGYTF	TGTGCCAGTAGTATTGGGGACAGGGGACCTGGCTACACCTTC
TRBD2	TRBV3-1/TRBV3-2	-	TRBJ2-3	CASSQGRLAEILNTDTQYF	TGTGCCAGCAGCCAAGGGCGGCTAGCGGAGATTCTAAACACAGATACGCAGTATTTT
TRBD1	TRBV7-9	-	TRBJ1-3	CASSFLTGTDGNTIYF	TGTGCCAGCAGCTTCCTCACCGGGACAGACGGAAACACCATATATTTT
TRBD2	TRBV24-1	-	TRBJ2-5	CATRSSSGGDQETQYF	TGTGCCACCAGGTCTTCCAGCGGGGGGGACCAAGAGACCCAGTACTTC
TRBD2	TRBV15	-	TRBJ2-5	CATSRDGRGVVKTQYF	TGTGCCACCAGCAGAGACGGGCGGGGGGTGGTGAAGACCCAGTACTTC
-	TRBV18	-	TRBJ1-2	CASSAARGDYGYTF	TGTGCCAGCTCAGCGGCGCGGGGAGACTATGGCTACACCTTC
-	TRBV4-1	-	TRBJ1-1	CASSQDLSTEAFF	TGCGCCAGCAGCCAAGATCTAAGCACTGAAGCTTTCTTT
-	TRBV12-3/TRBV12-4	-	TRBJ1-1	CASTLSSTEAFF	TGTGCCAGCACCCTTTCGAGCACTGAAGCTTTCTTT
-	TRBV14	many	TRBJ1-3	CASSQSRPAAGNTIYF	TGTGCCAGCAGCCAGAGCCGCCCCGCTGCGGGAAACACCATATATTTT
TRBD1	TRBV19	-	TRBJ1-5	CASSMGRTGDQPQHF	TGTGCCAGTAGTATGGGTCGGACAGGGGATCAGCCCCAGCATTTT
-	TRBV11-2	-	TRBJ1-1	CASSFPIRGSEAFF	TGTGCCAGCAGCTTCCCCATCAGGGGATCAGAAGCTTTCTTT